These 28 T cell receptor beta chains were sequenced from one sample in a study of blood T cells in healthy people across ages. Through a sample-barcoded 5' primer and a J-beta primer mix, a second PCR was run for roughly 6 to 11 cycles. TCRdb re-analysed the 5' RACE reads in MiXCR, keeping a single row per CDR3 protein. This sample has over 1,200,000 distinct CDR3 sequences, with approximately 59% found just once. The sequenced material came from blood. These TCRs come from a man between 18 and 29 years old in good health.

J is TRBJ2-7 and V is TRBV20-1; 8 bases align to TRBD1. CDR1 is DFQATT, CDR2 SNEGSKA, per germline (reference sequence). This CDR3 region has 12 residues. The V gene end was trimmed by 6 bases and the J gene end by 4 bases; junction bases not matched to a gene: 5. CDR3 region: CSAPDRDYEQYF. The CDR3 DNA reads TGCAGTGCCCCGGACAGGGATTACGAGCAGTACTTC.

This clonotype has at least ten counts. The J gene is TRBJ1-1, the V gene TRBV12-3 or TRBV12-4; D is unclear. V was shortened by 6 bases and J by 1 base, with 3 bases between the two germline ends. There are 11 residues in the CDR3. CDR3: CASSRNTEAFF. CDR3 DNA: TGTGCCAGCAGCCGGAACACTGAAGCTTTCTTT.

The chain links TRBV20-1 to TRBJ2-7; perhaps TRBD2 as D (5 bases). Germline CDR1 reads DFQATT; CDR2 reads SNEGSKA (reference sequence). V lost 2 bases and J lost 4, with 12 bases in between. The CDR3 covers 13 residues. The CDR3 DNA reads TGCAGTGCTAGAAATCGGGAAATGTACGAGCAGTACTTC. Encoded protein: CSARNREMYEQYF.

This clonotype was found a few times. The gene calls are TRBV18 and TRBJ2-5; the D is unclear. Deletions cut 4 bases from V and 5 bases from J, with 14 bases between. Germline V gives CDR1 KGHSH, CDR2 LQKENI. This CDR3 is 14 amino acids long. This CDR3 is CASSLTGQRETQYF. The CDR3 DNA reads TGTGCCAGCTCACTCACCGGGCAACGGGAGACCCAGTACTTC.

In the case of this clonotype: Mismatch with germline at one junction end may stem from a read error. V is TRBV10-3 and J is TRBJ1-1, with D unclear. From germline, CDR1 is ENHRY and CDR2 SYGVKD. The CDR3 spans 13 residues. This CDR3 reads CAISMDGNTEAFF. The CDR3 region has the DNA TGTGCCATCAGTATGGACGGGAACACAGAAGCTTTCTTT.

This clonotype appeared a single time. The chain employs TRBV7-2 and TRBJ1-2, with D hard to call. Germline V CDR1 and CDR2: SGHTA, FQGNSA. This CDR3 region has 14 residues. Trimming shortened V by 0 bases and J by 4 bases, and 9 bases separated the two germline ends. The CDR3 reads CASSLAGLSYGYTF. CDR3 DNA sequence: TGTGCCAGCAGCTTAGCGGGGTTGTCCTATGGCTACACCTTC.

This clonotype was observed a single time. CDR3 sequence reads: CASSLGALQVTEAFF. As DNA, the CDR3 is TGTGCCAGCAGCTTAGGGGCCCTGCAGGTGACTGAAGCTTTCTTT. The genes are TRBV7-2 and TRBJ1-1; D unclear. The CDR3 spans 15 residues. From germline, CDR1 is SGHTA and CDR2 FQGNSA. Trimming took 1 base from V and 5 from J, leaving 14 bases between them.

A few counts support this clonotype. This sequence joins TRBV4-2 and TRBJ2-1, with D maybe TRBD2 (5 bases). CDR3 length: 15 residues. V lost 0 bases and J lost 6, with 12 bases in between. Germline V lookup: CDR1 LGHNA, CDR2 YNFKEQ. DNA of the CDR3: TGTGCCAGCAGCCAAGAAGCGGTCTCCGGCAATGAGCAGTTCTTC. This sequence encodes CASSQEAVSGNEQFF.

This chain uses TRBV3-1 with TRBJ2-1, with 8 bases lining up with TRBD1. This CDR3 comprises 15 residues. Trimming at V came to 7 bases and at J to 4 bases, leaving 9 bases not matched to a gene. The germline V gene has CDR1 LGHDT and CDR2 YNNKEL (reference sequence). CDR3 in DNA: TGTGCCAGCAACGACCCGGGACAGGCTTACAATGAGCAGTTCTTC. Its protein product is CASNDPGQAYNEQFF.

The V gene is TRBV28, the J gene TRBJ2-5; 13 nucleotides match TRBD2. Trimming took 7 bases from V and 2 from J; bases not matched to a gene: 16. This CDR3 is 19 amino acids long. CDR1 and CDR2 from the germline V gene are MDHEN and SYDVKM. In DNA, the CDR3 is TGTGCCAGCAAAAACCTCTCCGGGACTAGCGGGACGGCACAAGAGACCCAGTACTTC. As protein: CASKNLSGTSGTAQETQYF. The full variable domain, rest sourced from reference TRBV28 and TRBJ2-5, is DVKVTQSSRYLVKRTGEKVFLECVQDMDHENMFWYRQDPGLGLRLIYFSYDVKMKEKGDIPEGYSVSREKKERFSLILESASTNQTSMYLCASKNLSGTSGTAQETQYFGPGTRLLVL.

The rearrangement uses TRBV6-2 or TRBV6-3 and TRBJ2-7; the D is unclear. The V gene's germline CDR1 is MNHEY and CDR2 SVGEGT. The CDR3 runs 12 residues. The V and J ends lost 0 bases and 10 bases respectively, with 10 bases between them. The CDR3 bases are TGTGCCAGCAGTTACTCCCGGGTTCGCCAGTACTTC. Amino acids: CASSYSRVRQYF.

This chain uses TRBV28 with TRBJ2-5; TRBD2 aligns across 7 bases. Germline CDR1 reads MDHEN; CDR2 reads SYDVKM. The CDR3 is made up of 15 amino acids. Losses at the gene ends were 5 bases for V and 5 bases for J; bases not matched to a gene: 11. In DNA form, the CDR3 reads TGTGCCAGCAGTCTCCCAAACGGGGGGAGGGAGACCCAGTACTTC. Residues: CASSLPNGGRETQYF. The full variable domain, in which reference TRBV28 and TRBJ2-5 provide the parts outside the CDR3, is DVKVTQSSRYLVKRTGEKVFLECVQDMDHENMFWYRQDPGLGLRLIYFSYDVKMKEKGDIPEGYSVSREKKERFSLILESASTNQTSMYLCASSLPNGGRETQYFGPGTRLLVL.

The rearrangement uses TRBV18 and TRBJ2-5, with D maybe TRBD2 (5 bases). Trimming removed 3 bases at V and 3 bases at J, with 14 bases between. Germline CDR1 and CDR2: KGHSH and LQKENI. The CDR3 covers 15 residues. DNA for the CDR3: TGTGCCAGCTCACCCATTAGAGGGTCGGAAGAGACCCAGTACTTC. The encoded protein is CASSPIRGSEETQYF.

The CDR3 loop reads CASSQEGVRTEAFF. Here the CDR3 DNA reads TGCGCCAGCAGCCAAGAGGGCGTACGCACTGAAGCTTTCTTT. V gene TRBV4-1 combines with J gene TRBJ1-1, with D unclear. From germline, CDR1 is MGHRA and CDR2 YSYEKL. The CDR3 loop spans 14 amino acids. V was shortened by 0 bases and J by 4 bases, with 9 bases between the two germline ends.

This rearrangement joins TRBV29-1 to TRBJ1-2; D is possibly TRBD1 (5 bases). The ends were cut back, 5 bases at V and 0 bases at J, with 10 bases in the middle. Looked up from germline, CDR1 is SQVTM and CDR2 is ANQGSEA. The CDR3 length is 13 residues. CDR3: CSVRGPANYGYTF. CDR3 nucleotide sequence: TGCAGCGTTCGGGGACCAGCTAACTATGGCTACACCTTC.

The gene calls are TRBV5-5 and TRBJ2-7; no clear D. With 0 bases removed from V and 2 bases from J, the gap between germline ends came to 12 bases. The V gene's germline CDR1 is SGHKS and CDR2 YYEKEE (reference sequence). This CDR3 is built from 15 residues. Here the CDR3 DNA reads TGTGCCAGCAGCTTGGTATCTCTGGACCCCTACGAGCAGTACTTC. Translated: CASSLVSLDPYEQYF.

The chain recombines TRBV3-1 with TRBJ1-1, with 8 bases that match TRBD1. The germline gives CDR1 LGHDT, CDR2 YNNKEL (reference sequence). V gave up 1 base and J gave up 8 bases; unmatched junction bases: 12. This CDR3 region has 16 residues. The CDR3 coding sequence is TGTGCCAGCAGCCAAGGGTCGACAGGGGATTTACTGGAAGCTTTCTTT. It encodes CASSQGSTGDLLEAFF. Variable domain in full (rest from reference TRBV3-1 and TRBJ1-1): DTAVSQTPKYLVTQMGNDKSIKCEQNLGHDTMYWYKQDSKKFLKIMFSYNNKELIINETVPNRFSPKSPDKAHLNLHINSLELGDSAVYFCASSQGSTGDLLEAFFGQGTRLTVV.

The gene calls are TRBV7-2 and TRBJ2-7; D unresolved. CDR1 is SGHTA and CDR2 is FQGNSA in the germline V gene. V dropped 5 bases and J dropped 3 bases, with 11 bases sitting between them. This CDR3 has 13 amino acids. DNA for the CDR3: TGTGCCAGCAGCGACTCTCCAGACTACGAGCAGTACTTC. Residues: CASSDSPDYEQYF.

This rearrangement joins TRBV7-2 to TRBJ2-5; tentative D call: TRBD1 (6 bases). The CDR3 is made up of 14 amino acids. V lost 5 bases, J lost 5 bases, and 15 bases lay in between. The germline V gene has CDR1 SGHTA and CDR2 FQGNSA. CDR3 residues: CASSPRPRGETQYF. The CDR3 coding sequence is TGTGCCAGCAGCCCCCGCCCAAGGGGGGAGACCCAGTACTTC.

On this clonotype: One junction end disagrees with the germline gene, perhaps due to a read error. The chain is built from TRBV12-3 or TRBV12-4 and TRBJ2-4; TRBD1 matches 7 bases. The CDR3 consists of 13 residues. The CDR3 region is CASSRDRVNNEYF. Written as DNA, the CDR3 is TGCGCCAGCAGCCGGGACAGAGTCAACAATGAGTACTTC.

The V gene is TRBV27, the J gene TRBJ2-7, with TRBD1 as a possible D gene (6 bases). The V and J ends lost 5 bases and 2 bases respectively, with 13 bases between them. Germline CDR1 reads MNHEY; CDR2 reads SMNVEV (reference sequence). The CDR3 length is 14 residues. In DNA, the CDR3 is TGTGCCAGCAGTCCCCACGACAGGCCCTACGAGCAGTACTTC. It codes for CASSPHDRPYEQYF.

This chain connects TRBV24-1 to TRBJ2-2, with D possibly matching TRBD1 (5 bases). The CDR3 has 13 amino acids. Trimming pared 10 bases from V and 6 bases from J, leaving 14 bases between. The germline gives CDR1 KGHDR, CDR2 SFDVKD. CDR3 residues: CATSTVGSGELFF. The CDR3 nucleotides are TGTGCCACATCGACAGTTGGGTCCGGGGAGCTGTTTTTT.

The V call is TRBV21-1, the J call TRBJ1-1. TRBV21-1 is described as a pseudogene. The length of the CDR3 is 12 residues. The CDR3 here is CASSKEGTEAFF. Here the CDR3 DNA reads TGTGCCAGCAGCAAAGAGGGCACTGAAGCTTTCTTT.

This chain connects TRBV18 to TRBJ1-1, with D uncertain. The V and J ends lost 1 base and 1 base respectively, with 10 bases between them. CDR3 length: 15 residues. CDR1 and CDR2 from the germline V gene are KGHSH and LQKENI. The CDR3 is CASSPLDGSNTEAFF. Here the CDR3 DNA reads TGTGCCAGCTCACCACTCGACGGCTCGAACACTGAAGCTTTCTTT.

This clonotype was counted between two and nine times. The chain has TRBV6-5 and TRBJ1-2; unclear D gene. The V gene's germline CDR1 is MNHEY and CDR2 SVGAGI. Trimming shortened V by 4 bases and J by 4 bases, and 16 bases separated the two germline ends. The CDR3 is 15 residues long. The CDR3 bases are TGTGCCAGCAGTTTTGGCGGGCGGCGCGGCTATGGCTACACCTTC. Protein product: CASSFGGRRGYGYTF.

V usage is TRBV4-1 and J usage is TRBJ2-7, with 11 bases lining up with TRBD2. The germline V gene encodes CDR1 MGHRA and CDR2 YSYEKL. The length of the CDR3 is 15 residues. V lost 7 bases, J lost 7 bases, and 12 bases stayed unmatched. CDR3 nucleotides: TGCGCCAGCACCCTACTAGCGGGAGTGGACAATGAGCAGTACTTC. As protein: CASTLLAGVDNEQYF.

This clonotype showed up just a few times. The rearrangement uses TRBV5-5 and TRBJ2-3; no clear D. The ends were cut back, 6 bases at V and 0 bases at J, with 5 bases in the middle. From germline, CDR1 is SGHKS and CDR2 YYEKEE (reference sequence). This CDR3 is built from 12 residues. The CDR3 coding sequence is TGTGCCAGCATTGCTAGCACAGATACGCAGTATTTT. As protein: CASIASTDTQYF. The full variable domain, its missing parts supplied by reference TRBV5-5 and TRBJ2-3, is DAGVTQSPTHLIKTRGQQVTLRCSPISGHKSVSWYQQVLGQGPQFIFQYYEKEERGRGNFPDRFSARQFPNYSSELNVNALLLGDSALYLCASIASTDTQYFGPGTRLTVL.

This clonotype came up a few times. This chain links TRBV29-1 with TRBJ2-7; 8 bases are shared with TRBD2. The CDR3 spans 16 residues. In germline, CDR1 is SQVTM, CDR2 ANQGSEA. V gave up 2 bases and J gave up 3 bases; unmatched junction bases: 12. CDR3 sequence (DNA): TGCAGCGTTGAAATTTCCGGGGGCCTAGCGGGCTACGAGCAGTACTTC. Its translation is CSVEISGGLAGYEQYF.